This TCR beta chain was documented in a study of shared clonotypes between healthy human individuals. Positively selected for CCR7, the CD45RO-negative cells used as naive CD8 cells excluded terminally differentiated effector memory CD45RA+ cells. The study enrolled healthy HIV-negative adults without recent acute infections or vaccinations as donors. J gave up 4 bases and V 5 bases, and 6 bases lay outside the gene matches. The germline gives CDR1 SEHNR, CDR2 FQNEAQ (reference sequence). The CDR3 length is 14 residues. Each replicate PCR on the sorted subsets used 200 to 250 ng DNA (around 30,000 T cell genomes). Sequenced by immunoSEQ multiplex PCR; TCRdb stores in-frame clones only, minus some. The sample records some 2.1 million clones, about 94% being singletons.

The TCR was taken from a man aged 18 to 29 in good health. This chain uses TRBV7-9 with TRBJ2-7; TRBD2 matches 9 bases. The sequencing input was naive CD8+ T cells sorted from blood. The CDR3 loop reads CASSPGTSWYEQYF. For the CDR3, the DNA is TGTGCCAGCAGCCCAGGGACTAGCTGGTACGAGCAGTACTTC.